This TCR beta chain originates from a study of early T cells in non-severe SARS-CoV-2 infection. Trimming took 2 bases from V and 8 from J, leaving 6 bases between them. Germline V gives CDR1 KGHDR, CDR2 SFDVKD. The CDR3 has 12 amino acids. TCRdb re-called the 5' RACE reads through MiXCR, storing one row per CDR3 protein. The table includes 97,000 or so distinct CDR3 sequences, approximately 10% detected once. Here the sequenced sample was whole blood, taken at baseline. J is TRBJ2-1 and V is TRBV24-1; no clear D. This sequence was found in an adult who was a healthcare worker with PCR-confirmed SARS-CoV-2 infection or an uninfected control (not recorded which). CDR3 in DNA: TGTGCCACCAGTGATTCTGTAGATGAGCAGTTCTTC. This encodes CATSDSVDEQFF.